The next 23 T cell receptor beta chains were all read from a single sample in a study of cytomegalovirus exposure and HLA in healthy donors. PCR employed 60 Vbeta and 13 Jbeta primers. Using immunoSEQ multiplex PCR, the repertoire was profiled, and TCRdb retains in-frame clones only, with some absent. The repertoire includes approximately 200,000 clones, 65% to 80% of them detected once, and around 0.2% sits in the top ten. The sequenced sample consisted of PBMCs. Receptors were obtained from a girl between 2 and 10 years old in good health and CMV-seronegative.

The chain joins TRBV19 to TRBJ2-1; D is uncertain. Germline values: CDR1 LNHDA, CDR2 SQIVND (reference sequence). Trimming stripped 1 base from V and 5 bases from J, with 9 bases between. This CDR3 region has 14 residues. The CDR3 region has the DNA TGTGCCAGTAGTATAGGTCTCTCTCACAATGAGCAGTTCTTC. It codes for CASSIGLSHNEQFF.

V gene TRBV13 combines with J gene TRBJ1-1; 7 bases agree with TRBD1. J lost 8 bases, V lost 0 bases, and 6 bases had no gene match. This CDR3 is 14 amino acids long. Per germline, CDR1 PRHDT and CDR2 FYEKMQ (reference sequence). The CDR3 loop reads CASSLGRGSVEAFF. CDR3 bases: TGTGCCAGCAGCTTAGGCAGGGGGTCGGTCGAAGCTTTCTTT.

The chain combines TRBV7-9 with TRBJ2-5, with D uncertain. V gave up 0 bases and J gave up 5 bases, with 13 bases separating them. The CDR3 is made up of 15 amino acids. Germline CDR1 is SEHNR and CDR2 is FQNEAQ (reference sequence). The CDR3 protein is CASSLAGVRPETQYF. In DNA, the CDR3 is TGTGCCAGCAGCTTAGCAGGTGTCAGGCCGGAGACCCAGTACTTC.

This sequence joins TRBV11-3 and TRBJ2-1, with 15 nucleotides matching TRBD2. CDR1 is SGHNT, CDR2 YENEEA, per germline. This CDR3 region has 16 residues. J lost 9 bases, V lost 1 base, and 4 bases had no gene match. The CDR3 DNA follows: TGTGCCAGCAGCTTAGGCGGACTAGCGGGAGGGGGTGAGCAGTTCTTC. Its translation is CASSLGGLAGGGEQFF.

This chain uses TRBV6-6 with TRBJ2-5, with 10 bases lining up with TRBD2. CDR3 size: 15 residues. J was trimmed by 5 bases and V by 2 bases; bases with no gene match: 5. The germline V gene encodes CDR1 MNHNY and CDR2 SVGAGI (reference sequence). The DNA of the CDR3 is TGTGCCAGCAGTTACGAACTAGCGGGATGGGAGACCCAGTACTTC. This encodes CASSYELAGWETQYF.

This clone was picked up a small number of times. The chain uses TRBV2 and TRBJ2-7; 14 bases match TRBD2. Germline CDR1 reads SNHLY; CDR2 reads FYNNEI. The CDR3 is 18 amino acids. V shed 4 bases and J 1 base; nucleotides not matched to a gene: 9. The DNA of the CDR3 is TGTGCCAGCAGTGCCGGGACTAGCGGGGGCGACCGTTCCTACGAGCAGTACTTC. Translating gives CASSAGTSGGDRSYEQYF. Based on the CDR3 plus reference TRBV2 and TRBJ2-7, the full variable domain is EPEVTQTPSHQVTQMGQEVILRCVPISNHLYFYWYRQILGQKVEFLVSFYNNEISEKSEIFDDQFSVERPDGSNFTLKIRSTKLEDSAMYFCASSAGTSGGDRSYEQYFGPGTRLTVT.

The V gene is TRBV25-1, the J gene TRBJ2-2, with TRBD1 as a possible D gene (5 bases). The CDR3 covers 16 residues. Germline V gives CDR1 MGHDK, CDR2 SYGVNS. V gave up 5 bases and J gave up 2 bases, with 15 bases separating them. Here the CDR3 reads CASSPFGQGNTGELFF. As DNA, the CDR3 is TGTGCCAGCAGTCCCTTCGGGCAGGGCAACACCGGGGAGCTGTTTTTT.

The chain recombines TRBV6-5 with TRBJ2-5; D gene ambiguous. The J call is uncertain, as TRBJ2-7 better fits the DNA end. The CDR3 is made up of 16 amino acids. Germline CDR1 MNHEY, CDR2 SVGAGI. The DNA for the CDR3 is TGTGCCAGCAGTTACTCGACGTTTTCACAGCCCTACGAGCAGTACTTC. Amino acids: CASSYSTFSQPYEQYF.

The J gene is TRBJ2-3, the V gene TRBV2, with D uncertain. The CDR3 has 12 residues. The V and J ends lost 4 bases and 10 bases respectively, with 12 bases between them. The germline V gene has CDR1 SNHLY and CDR2 FYNNEI. As DNA, the CDR3 is TGTGCCAGCAGTGCCCAGGTTGTCCCGCAGTATTTT. Translation gives CASSAQVVPQYF.

The chain joins TRBV5-6 to TRBJ2-5; 7 bases fit TRBD1. Germline trimming cut 4 bases from V and 1 base from J; bases unmatched to any gene: 4. CDR3 length: 14 amino acids. Per the germline V gene, CDR1 is SGHDT and CDR2 is YYEEEE. The CDR3 spells CASSRTGVQETQYF. The DNA of the CDR3 is TGTGCCAGCAGCCGAACAGGGGTCCAAGAGACCCAGTACTTC.

The chain uses TRBV9 and TRBJ1-3; no reliable D call. Trimming took off 5 bases at V and 4 bases at J, with 10 bases between the two ends. The germline V gene encodes CDR1 SGDLS and CDR2 YYNGEE. This CDR3 is 13 amino acids long. Written as DNA, the CDR3 is TGTGCCAGCAGTCGGGAGAGAGGAAACACCATATATTTT. This encodes CASSRERGNTIYF.

The J gene is TRBJ2-1, the V gene TRBV4-1; 8 bases are a match to TRBD1. CDR3 length equals 18 residues. V dropped 0 bases and J dropped 5; count of bases not matched to a gene: 12. Germline V gene data show CDR1 as MGHRA and CDR2 as YSYEKL. The CDR3 loop reads CASSQDPTGGLGNNEQFF. The CDR3 DNA is TGCGCCAGCAGCCAAGATCCTACAGGGGGTTTAGGTAACAATGAGCAGTTCTTC.

The V call is TRBV25-1, the J call TRBJ2-5; D possibly corresponds to TRBD2 (5 bases). The CDR3 is 14 amino acids. Trimming cost V 2 bases and J 2 bases, with 9 bases left between them. From germline, CDR1 is MGHDK and CDR2 SYGVNS. Written as DNA, the CDR3 is TGTGCCAGCAGTGAAACGGAGGTACAAGAGACCCAGTACTTC. Translation: CASSETEVQETQYF. Together with reference TRBV25-1 and TRBJ2-5, the CDR3 gives the full variable domain: EADIYQTPRYLVIGTGKKITLECSQTMGHDKMYWYQQDPGMELHLIHYSYGVNSTEKGDLSSESTVSRIRTEHFPLTLESARPSHTSQYLCASSETEVQETQYFGPGTRLLVL.

The chain recombines TRBV2 with TRBJ2-5; a weak D match, TRBD1 (5 bases). V shed 6 bases and J shed 5 bases, with 16 bases lying between them. The CDR3 loop spans 14 amino acids. CDR1 and CDR2 (germline): SNHLY, FYNNEI. Here the CDR3 reads CASSVHRSGETQYF. The CDR3 bases are TGTGCCAGCAGCGTACACAGGTCCGGCGAGACCCAGTACTTC.

The genes are TRBV19 and TRBJ1-2; D ambiguous. The CDR3 extends over 13 amino acids. Germline V lookup: CDR1 LNHDA, CDR2 SQIVND (reference sequence). V shed 3 bases and J shed 2 bases, with 7 bases lying between them. The CDR3 here is CASSISRNYGYTF. The DNA for the CDR3 is TGTGCCAGTAGTATCTCCAGGAACTATGGCTACACCTTC. Complete variable domain (other parts from reference TRBV19 and TRBJ1-2): DGGITQSPKYLFRKEGQNVTLSCEQNLNHDAMYWYRQDPGQGLRLIYYSQIVNDFQKGDIAEGYSVSREKKESFPLTVTSAQKNPTAFYLCASSISRNYGYTFGSGTRLTVV.

The chain combines TRBV18 with TRBJ2-4; 10 bases fit TRBD2. J was trimmed by 0 bases and V by 5 bases; bases with no gene match: 7. There are 17 residues in the CDR3. Germline V gives CDR1 KGHSH, CDR2 LQKENI. The CDR3: CASSSAGGLGAKNIQYF. The CDR3 DNA reads as TGTGCCAGCTCATCAGCGGGAGGGCTAGGAGCCAAAAACATTCAGTACTTC.

The chain carries TRBV5-6 and TRBJ1-2; a weak D match, TRBD1 (5 bases). Germline-derived CDR1 and CDR2 are SGHDT and YYEEEE. There are 12 residues in the CDR3. V was cut by 0 bases and J by 8 bases, with 8 bases left in between. The CDR3 loop is CASSLEGVGYTF. CDR3 in DNA: TGTGCCAGCAGCTTGGAAGGGGTAGGCTACACCTTC.

The rearrangement joins TRBV4-2 to TRBJ2-1; no reliable D call. Germline values: CDR1 LGHNA, CDR2 YNFKEQ. V was cut by 0 bases and J by 0 bases, with 21 bases left in between. The CDR3 length is 20 residues. The CDR3: CASSQDSIVNAPSSYNEQFF. In DNA, the CDR3 is TGTGCCAGCAGCCAAGATTCAATAGTGAACGCGCCGAGCTCCTACAATGAGCAGTTCTTC.

J is TRBJ2-5 and V is TRBV19; 10 nucleotides line up with TRBD2. Germline lookup yields CDR1 LNHDA and CDR2 SQIVND (reference sequence). CDR3 size: 15 residues. For the CDR3, the DNA is TGTGCTCCCCTCGAGCTAGCGGGGGACCAAGAGACCCAGTACTTC. Translated, it gives CAPLELAGDQETQYF.

The chain has TRBV19 and TRBJ1-1; D not certain. V gave up 3 bases and J gave up 1 base, with 9 bases separating them. The CDR3 runs 14 residues. CDR1 and CDR2 from the germline V gene are LNHDA and SQIVND (reference sequence). CDR3 loop: CASSIQTQNTEAFF. Written as DNA, the CDR3 is TGTGCCAGTAGTATTCAGACACAGAACACTGAAGCTTTCTTT.

V is TRBV13 and J is TRBJ1-1, with D perhaps matching TRBD1 (6 bases). V was shortened by 1 base and J by 7 bases, with 13 bases between the two germline ends. The CDR3 consists of 14 residues. Germline CDR1 and CDR2: PRHDT and FYEKMQ (reference sequence). CDR3 sequence: CASSLAGRGSEAFF. CDR3 in DNA: TGTGCCAGCAGCTTAGCCGGGAGGGGGAGTGAAGCTTTCTTT.

This clone showed up just a few times. The chain couples TRBV2 to TRBJ2-4, with D maybe TRBD2 (7 bases). The germline gives CDR1 SNHLY, CDR2 FYNNEI. The CDR3 is 13 amino acids. V was shortened by 5 bases and J by 11 bases, with 16 bases between the two germline ends. The CDR3 reads CASSTTSPGVQYF. In DNA, the CDR3 is TGTGCCAGCAGTACGACTAGCCCAGGGGTTCAGTACTTC.

The gene calls are TRBV7-9 and TRBJ2-7, with no clear D. The CDR3 has 14 amino acids. From germline, CDR1 is SEHNR and CDR2 FQNEAQ (reference sequence). Trimming took 2 bases from V and 6 from J, leaving 14 bases between them. CDR3 region: CASSLMGLSSEQYF. CDR3 DNA sequence: TGTGCCAGCAGCTTAATGGGCCTCTCCAGCGAGCAGTACTTC.